This T cell receptor beta chain was sequenced in a study of cytomegalovirus exposure and HLA in healthy donors. Study summary: T cells numbering around 190 million yielded 100 million to 120 million unique TCR beta sequences in an earlier analysis.

About this clone: The target antigen is unknown.

The germline CDR1 and CDR2 sequences are SGHVS and FQNEAQ. The CDR3 covers 14 residues. Trimming shortened V by 6 bases and J by 1 base, and 13 bases separated the two germline ends. A multiplex PCR was run with 60 Vbeta primers and 13 Jbeta primers. Here immunoSEQ multiplex PCR was the method, and the copy in TCRdb shows in-frame clones only, minus some. The table shows 150,000 to 200,000 clones, with about 80% occurring only once. Findings of the study overall: The records held CMV serostatus as the only immune exposure information. In a later analysis, the majority of CMV-associated beta chains seemingly showed HLA restriction. In an earlier analysis, productive rearrangement rates for most beta V segments clustered near 87% or 30%.

The sequence came from a man between 40 and 49 years old in good health and CMV-seronegative. Sequencing used PBMCs. The chain is built from TRBV7-8 and TRBJ2-7; weak D call: TRBD1 (6 bases). As DNA, the CDR3 is TGTGCCAGCAGTTTACCCACAGGGTCCTACGAGCAGTACTTC. Protein sequence: CASSLPTGSYEQYF.